This TCR beta chain is drawn from a study of T cells of healthy individuals. From germline, CDR1 is SGHDT and CDR2 YYEEEE. V was cut by 4 bases and J by 4 bases, with 27 bases left in between. The CDR3 loop spans 19 amino acids. MiXCR, applied by TCRdb to the 5' RACE reads, yields one record per CDR3 protein. Seen here are tens of thousands of distinct CDR3 sequences, approximately 5.4% observed once, and the top ten hold around 6.9%. The gene calls are TRBV5-6 and TRBJ2-1, with a weak D call TRBD1 (6 bases). This TCR was sampled from a female donor in good health. The DNA of the CDR3 is TGTGCCAGCAGCCCAAATAGAAGGGCGGACAGACTAACTTACAATGAGCAGTTCTTC. Its translation is CASSPNRRADRLTYNEQFF. The entire variable domain, with the rest obtained from reference TRBV5-6 and TRBJ2-1, is as follows: DAGVTQSPTHLIKTRGQQVTLRCSPKSGHDTVSWYQQALGQGPQFIFQYYEEEERQRGNFPDRFSGHQFPNYSSELNVNALLLGDSALYLCASSPNRRADRLTYNEQFFGPGTRLTVL.